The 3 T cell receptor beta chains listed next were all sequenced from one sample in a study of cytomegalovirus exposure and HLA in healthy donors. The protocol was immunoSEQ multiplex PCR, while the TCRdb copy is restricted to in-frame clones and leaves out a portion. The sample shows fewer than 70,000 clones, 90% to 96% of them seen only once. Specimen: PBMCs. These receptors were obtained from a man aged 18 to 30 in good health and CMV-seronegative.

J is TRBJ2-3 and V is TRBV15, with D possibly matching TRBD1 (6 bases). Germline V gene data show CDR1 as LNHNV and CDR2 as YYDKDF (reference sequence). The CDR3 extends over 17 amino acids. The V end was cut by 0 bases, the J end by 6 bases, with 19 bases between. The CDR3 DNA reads TGTGCCACCAGCAGAGATCAAGTCGGTACAGGGCGGGATACGCAGTATTTT. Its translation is CATSRDQVGTGRDTQYF.

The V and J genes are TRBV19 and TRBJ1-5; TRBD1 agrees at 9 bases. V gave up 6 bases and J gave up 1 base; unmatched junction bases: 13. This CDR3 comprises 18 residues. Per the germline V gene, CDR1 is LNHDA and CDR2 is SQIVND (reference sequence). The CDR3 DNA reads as TGTGCCAGTAGGAGAGGACAGGGGCCCTCCCAGAGCAATCAGCCCCAGCATTTT. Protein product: CASRRGQGPSQSNQPQHF.

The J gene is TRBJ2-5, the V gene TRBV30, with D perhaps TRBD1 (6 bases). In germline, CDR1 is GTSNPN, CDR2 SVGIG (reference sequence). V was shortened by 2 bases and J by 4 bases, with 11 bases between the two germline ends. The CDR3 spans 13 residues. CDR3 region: CAWSTGMGETQYF. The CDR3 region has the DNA TGTGCCTGGAGTACAGGGATGGGAGAGACCCAGTACTTC.